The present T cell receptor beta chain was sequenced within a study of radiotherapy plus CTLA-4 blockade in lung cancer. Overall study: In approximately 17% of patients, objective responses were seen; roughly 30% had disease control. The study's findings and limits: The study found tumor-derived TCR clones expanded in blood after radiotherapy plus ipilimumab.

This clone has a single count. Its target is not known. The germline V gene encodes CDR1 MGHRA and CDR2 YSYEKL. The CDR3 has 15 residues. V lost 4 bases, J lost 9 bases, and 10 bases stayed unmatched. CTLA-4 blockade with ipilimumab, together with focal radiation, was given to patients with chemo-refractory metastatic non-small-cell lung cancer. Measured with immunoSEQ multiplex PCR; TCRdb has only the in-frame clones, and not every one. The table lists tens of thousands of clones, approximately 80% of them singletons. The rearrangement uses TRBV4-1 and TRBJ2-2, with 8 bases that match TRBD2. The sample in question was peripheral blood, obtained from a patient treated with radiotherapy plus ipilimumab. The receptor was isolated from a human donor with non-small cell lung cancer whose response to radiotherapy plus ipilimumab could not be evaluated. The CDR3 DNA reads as TGCGCCAGCAGCCGAACCATAGCGGGGCAATGGGAGCTGTTTTTT. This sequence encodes CASSRTIAGQWELFF.